This TCR beta chain was identified during a study of CD4 T cells in relation to SARS-CoV-2 and coronaviruses. With regard to this clone: Its antigen is not known.

The unexposed donors gave CD4+ T cells in about 2011-2018, prior to COVID-19. Isolation of CD4+ T cells took place after less than 11 days in culture. Each well had 2 million or so PBMCs in about 5% human AB serum with IL-2. Half the medium was replaced with IL-2 medium on days 3 and 7. Profiling relied on immunoSEQ multiplex PCR, and the TCRdb table lists in-frame clones only, not all of them. Of around 22,000 clones in the sample, about three quarters were seen once. The length of the CDR3 is 15 residues. V lost 10 bases, J lost 0 bases, and 19 bases lay in between. Germline lookup yields CDR1 MNHEY and CDR2 SVGAGI.

The rearrangement links TRBV6-5 to TRBJ2-7, with D unresolved. Sequencing input: CD4+ T cells from PBMCs, cultured in vitro. This clonotype originated in a human donor in good health. The CDR3 protein is CATRGSLLGSYEQYF. In DNA, the CDR3 is TGTGCCACCAGAGGTTCACTGTTGGGCTCCTACGAGCAGTACTTC.